This T cell receptor beta chain is from a study of beta chain features in type 1 diabetes. Overall study context: What patients shared with healthy donors was a similar profile of age, gender and cell yields. There were approximately 100 million sorted cells examined across all samples.

This clone was seen only a few times. In germline, CDR1 is KGHSH, CDR2 LQKENI. The CDR3 totals 13 residues. Between the trimmed V and J ends, which lost 6 bases and 5 bases, there was a span of 13 bases. Investigators reverse transcribed all isolated RNA, so they sequenced expressed TCRB transcripts. The method was immunoSEQ multiplex PCR; TCRdb's version includes in-frame clones alone and lacks a portion of them. This sample has 300,000 to 450,000 clones, with roughly 21% found just once. The source material was naive CD4+ T cells from blood. The receptor's source is a woman aged 18-29 years in good health. This chain connects TRBV18 to TRBJ2-5; unclear D gene. CDR3 bases: TGTGCCAGCTCCCGTAGTCCCGAGGAGACCCAGTACTTC. Translating it yields CASSRSPEETQYF.